This T cell receptor beta chain stems from a study of monozygotic twins with inflammatory bowel disease. Study-level results: For repertoire similarity, concordant twins did not differ from discordant twins, possibly because power was limited.

Generation of cDNA took place in eight separate reactions per sample. For each CDR3 protein, TCRdb gives one entry from its re-call of the 5' RACE reads, without DNA. Here the sample table reports fewer than 550,000 distinct CDR3 sequences. With regard to this clonotype: Its antigen remains unknown.

The V gene's germline CDR1 is SNHLY and CDR2 FYNNEI. The CDR3 runs 14 residues. Sequencing was performed on blood. This TCR came from a human donor with ulcerative colitis or Crohn's disease, or a healthy co-twin of an affected twin (not recorded which). The chain couples TRBV2 to TRBJ2-1; TCRdb gives TRBD2 as the D gene, but with no DNA this cannot be confirmed. This chain's CDR3 is CASSERDPFPEQFF.